The 22 T cell receptor beta chains reported below all come from one sample, sequenced in a study of blood T cell repertoires in COVID-19. Some clones are missing from TCRdb's copy, which holds only in-frame ones; the method was immunoSEQ multiplex PCR. The sample has around 260,000 clones, 75% to 90% seen once. Sequencing was done on a sample of peripheral blood. These receptors were collected from a woman aged 40 to 50 who had recovered from COVID-19.

The chain combines TRBV2 with TRBJ2-7, with D perhaps TRBD1 (6 bases). V was pared by 5 bases and J by 3 bases, with 8 bases between. The CDR3 sequence is 12 residues long. Per germline, CDR1 SNHLY and CDR2 FYNNEI. The CDR3 spells CASSLQGYEQYF. CDR3 nucleotide sequence: TGTGCCAGCAGTTTACAGGGCTACGAGCAGTACTTC. Variable domain in full (rest from reference TRBV2 and TRBJ2-7): EPEVTQTPSHQVTQMGQEVILRCVPISNHLYFYWYRQILGQKVEFLVSFYNNEISEKSEIFDDQFSVERPDGSNFTLKIRSTKLEDSAMYFCASSLQGYEQYFGPGTRLTVT.

J is TRBJ2-2 and V is TRBV10-3, with TRBD2 as a possible D gene (6 bases). Germline CDR1 ENHRY, CDR2 SYGVKD. V was pared by 8 bases and J by 6 bases, with 10 bases between. This CDR3 is 12 amino acids long. The CDR3: CAIHRGSGELFF. Written as DNA, the CDR3 is TGTGCCATCCATCGGGGGTCCGGGGAGCTGTTTTTT.

This clone showed up just a few times. The CDR3 is CASSSQGPGNTIYF. The CDR3 DNA reads as TGCGCCAGCAGCTCACAGGGGCCTGGAAACACCATATATTTT. V and J are TRBV5-1 and TRBJ1-3; 7 nucleotides align to TRBD1. V shed 3 bases, J shed 2 bases, and the junction held 2 bases outside the gene matches. This CDR3 is built from 14 residues. CDR1 and CDR2 from the germline V gene are SGHRS and YFSETQ.

The genes are TRBV5-1 and TRBJ2-3, with D perhaps TRBD2 (5 bases). With 3 bases removed from V and 4 bases from J, the gap between germline ends came to 6 bases. The CDR3 extends over 12 amino acids. CDR1 and CDR2 (germline): SGHRS, YFSETQ. CDR3 region: CASSWGADTQYF. Written as DNA, the CDR3 is TGCGCCAGCAGCTGGGGAGCAGATACGCAGTATTTT.

The V call is TRBV7-8, the J call TRBJ2-1, with D perhaps matching TRBD2 (5 bases). Germline V gene lookup returns CDR1 SGHVS and CDR2 FQNEAQ. This CDR3 spans 16 amino acids. Trimming cost V 4 bases and J 4 bases, with 17 bases left between them. CDR3 sequence reads: CASSSPLSGPYNEQFF. Here the CDR3 DNA reads TGTGCCAGCAGCTCCCCTCTGAGCGGCCCTTACAATGAGCAGTTCTTC.

The chain has TRBV7-9 and TRBJ1-4, with no clear D. The CDR3 is made up of 14 amino acids. V lost 5 bases, J lost 0 bases, and 7 bases lay in between. Germline V lookup: CDR1 SEHNR, CDR2 FQNEAQ (reference sequence). The CDR3 DNA reads TGTGCCAGCAGCCCCCTTGCAACTAATGAAAAACTGTTTTTT. Amino acids: CASSPLATNEKLFF. The variable domain in full, with the rest retrieved from reference TRBV7-9 and TRBJ1-4, is DTGVSQNPRHKITKRGQNVTFRCDPISEHNRLYWYRQTLGQGPEFLTYFQNEAQLEKSRLLSDRFSAERPKGSFSTLEIQRTEQGDSAMYLCASSPLATNEKLFFGSGTQLSVL.

The rearrangement joins TRBV7-8 to TRBJ2-3, with TRBD2 matching 10 bases. This CDR3 is built from 19 residues. With 4 bases clipped from V and 1 base from J, the junction kept 14 bases outside the gene matches. Per the germline V gene, CDR1 is SGHVS and CDR2 is FQNEAQ. The CDR3 nucleotides read TGTGCCAGCAGCTCCTTCTTAGCGGGGGGTCGGCTCGGCACAGATACGCAGTATTTT. Amino acid sequence: CASSSFLAGGRLGTDTQYF.

The genes are TRBV6-1 and TRBJ2-7, with 7 positions matching TRBD1. The CDR3 runs 11 residues. In germline, CDR1 is MNHNS, CDR2 SASEGT. The V segment lost 3 bases and the J segment 12 bases; nucleotides outside the gene matches: 5. The CDR3 DNA sequence: TGTGCCAGCAGTGATCACAGGGGTAGGTACTTC. Its translation: CASSDHRGRYF.

This clone was observed once. The gene calls are TRBV14 and TRBJ2-3; TRBD2 aligns across 8 bases. Trimming took 2 bases from V and 6 from J; bases not matched to a gene: 22. This CDR3 is 20 amino acids long. Germline V CDR1 and CDR2: SGHDN, FVKESK. CDR3 DNA: TGTGCCAGCAGCCAATTGGCCCCTACTAGCGGACTCTACGTCGGGGATACGCAGTATTTT. Its translation: CASSQLAPTSGLYVGDTQYF.

This clone was found once. The genes are TRBV7-9 and TRBJ1-4; D is unclear. Trimming shortened V by 4 bases and J by 4 bases, and 10 bases separated the two germline ends. The CDR3 spans 14 residues. Germline assignment: CDR1 SEHNR and CDR2 FQNEAQ (reference sequence). CDR3 sequence reads: CASSSGGVNEKLFF. The CDR3 DNA follows: TGTGCCAGCAGCTCCGGCGGGGTTAATGAAAAACTGTTTTTT.

The rearrangement joins TRBV5-6 to TRBJ2-3; TRBD2 matches 15 bases. Trimming removed 4 bases from V and 4 bases from J; junction bases left unmatched: 4. This CDR3 contains 16 residues. Germline lookup yields CDR1 SGHDT and CDR2 YYEEEE. The CDR3 protein is CASSIGLAGGADTQYF. The CDR3 DNA is TGTGCCAGCAGCATCGGACTAGCGGGAGGGGCAGATACGCAGTATTTT.

The J gene is TRBJ2-1, the V gene TRBV2, with D hard to call. Between the trimmed V and J ends, which lost 5 bases and 0 bases, there was a span of 11 bases. CDR3 size: 15 residues. Looked up from germline, CDR1 is SNHLY and CDR2 is FYNNEI. The CDR3 loop reads CASSLERSSYNEQFF. The CDR3 nucleotides read TGTGCCAGCAGTCTCGAGCGTTCCTCCTACAATGAGCAGTTCTTC. Looking up the rest from reference TRBV2 and TRBJ2-1 gives the full variable domain: EPEVTQTPSHQVTQMGQEVILRCVPISNHLYFYWYRQILGQKVEFLVSFYNNEISEKSEIFDDQFSVERPDGSNFTLKIRSTKLEDSAMYFCASSLERSSYNEQFFGPGTRLTVL.

The chain combines TRBV29-1 with TRBJ1-1; D is ambiguous. V was cut by 5 bases and J by 0 bases, with 10 bases left in between. The length of the CDR3 is 13 residues. Germline V lookup: CDR1 SQVTM, CDR2 ANQGSEA. For the CDR3, the DNA is TGCAGCGTTTACCCAGACATGAACACTGAAGCTTTCTTT. Its translation is CSVYPDMNTEAFF.

The chain carries TRBV6-5 and TRBJ1-1; possible D gene TRBD1, 5 bases. This CDR3 spans 14 amino acids. Germline CDR1 reads MNHEY; CDR2 reads SVGAGI. Trimming pared 6 bases from V and 8 bases from J, leaving 19 bases between. The CDR3 sequence is CASSPPGTGLEAFF. In nucleotides, the CDR3 is TGTGCCAGCAGCCCCCCAGGCACAGGACTAGAAGCTTTCTTT.

This rearrangement joins TRBV6-1 to TRBJ2-4, with 9 bases fitting TRBD2. The germline V gene has CDR1 MNHNS and CDR2 SASEGT. The junction had 2 bases not matched to a gene; V was cut back by 3 bases and J by 5 bases. This CDR3 contains 14 residues. CDR3 amino acids: CASSEGGGENIQYF. The CDR3 bases are TGTGCCAGCAGTGAGGGCGGGGGGGAAAACATTCAGTACTTC.

The V gene is TRBV7-3, the J gene TRBJ2-1, with a tentative D call TRBD2 (5 bases). V was shortened by 3 bases and J by 6 bases, with 12 bases between the two germline ends. Per germline, CDR1 SGHTA and CDR2 FQGTGA. The CDR3 has 14 amino acids. CDR3 nucleotides: TGTGCCAGCAGCTTCGGGAACAGTGCCAATGAGCAGTTCTTC. Encoded protein: CASSFGNSANEQFF.

The rearrangement joins TRBV5-6 to TRBJ2-7; 8 positions match TRBD1. Germline V gene data show CDR1 as SGHDT and CDR2 as YYEEEE. With V trimmed by 5 bases and J by 0 bases, 4 bases remained unmatched. CDR3 length equals 14 residues. For the CDR3, the DNA is TGTGCCAGCAGTTGGGACAGGAGCTCCTACGAGCAGTACTTC. Its translation: CASSWDRSSYEQYF.

This chain connects TRBV5-6 to TRBJ1-1, with a possible D match to TRBD1 (6 bases). Germline CDR1 and CDR2: SGHDT and YYEEEE. The CDR3 consists of 15 residues. Between the trimmed V and J ends, which lost 4 bases and 0 bases, there was a span of 13 bases. CDR3 loop: CASSRPGVMNTEAFF. CDR3 sequence (DNA): TGTGCCAGCAGCCGCCCAGGGGTCATGAACACTGAAGCTTTCTTT.

The chain combines TRBV5-1 with TRBJ2-6; TRBD1 might be the D (6 bases). Germline assignment: CDR1 SGHRS and CDR2 YFSETQ. Trimming took 6 bases from V and 1 from J, leaving 14 bases between them. The CDR3 has 16 residues. The CDR3 nucleotides read TGCGCCAGCACCCCCCTGGGGGCGTCTGGGGCCAACGTCCTGACTTTC. Residues: CASTPLGASGANVLTF.

The V gene is TRBV15, the J gene TRBJ1-5, with D possibly matching TRBD1 (6 bases). The ends were cut back, 1 base at V and 3 bases at J, with 16 bases in the middle. The CDR3 totals 17 residues. Germline-derived CDR1 and CDR2 are LNHNV and YYDKDF (reference sequence). CDR3 nucleotide sequence: TGTGCCACCAGCAGAGGGGGGGGGCTTCGGCTCAATCAGCCCCAGCATTTT. Its protein is CATSRGGGLRLNQPQHF.

The chain uses TRBV7-9 and TRBJ1-2; D possibly corresponds to TRBD1 (5 bases). V shed 1 base and J shed 7 bases, with 16 bases lying between them. The CDR3 covers 15 residues. Germline V lookup: CDR1 SEHNR, CDR2 FQNEAQ (reference sequence). The CDR3 DNA follows: TGTGCCAGCAGCTTAGGTTTTGCGGACACCAGTGGCTACACCTTC. This encodes CASSLGFADTSGYTF.

Comment on this clone: At one end the junction does not follow the germline gene, possibly because of a read error. The CDR3, as DNA: TGTGCCAGCAGCCAAGATGTAGCTAGCGGGGTAGGCCACAACTTC. As protein: CASSQDVASGVGHNF. V usage is TRBV3-1 (or the pseudogene TRBV3-2) and J usage is TRBJ2-5; 9 nucleotides align to TRBD2. This CDR3 is 15 amino acids long. Germline CDR1 is LGHDT and CDR2 is YNNKEL (reference sequence).